The 29 T cell receptor beta chains presented below share a single source sample, sequenced in a study of T cell changes during pregnancy in multiple sclerosis (dated by TCRdb to between 2018 and 2020). Library creation used the immunoSEQ multiplex PCR assay. This is the immuneACCESS table as TCRdb keeps it, with only in-frame sequences that have V and J called. A part of the clones is gone; compared with another copy, unresolved V genes explain less than half, and the rest is unexplained. The sample table contains more than 40,000 clones; only one count was recorded for about 94% of them. The ten top clones hold around 4.7% of the sample. The sequencing here drew on CD8+ T cells from peripheral blood mononuclear cells, taken in the first trimester of pregnancy. The receptors stem from a female donor with multiple sclerosis, enrolled in a pregnancy study.

This clone came up once. Within the sample, other DNA sequences also encode this same CDR3. The chain joins TRBV4-2 to TRBJ1-1; 10 bases match TRBD1. Per the germline V gene, CDR1 is LGHNA and CDR2 is YNFKEQ. Trimming removed 1 base from V and 4 bases from J; junction bases left unmatched: 3. This CDR3 is built from 15 residues. The CDR3 nucleotides read TGTGCCAGCAGCCAAGCTAGGACAGGGGGCACTGAAGCTTTCTTT. Protein: CASSQARTGGTEAFF.

A single count supports this clone. CDR3 bases: TGTGCCAGCAGCCCGCGGACAGCGAACACTGAAGCTTTCTTT. Amino acids: CASSPRTANTEAFF. The chain links TRBV9 to TRBJ1-1; D perhaps matches TRBD1 (6 bases). CDR1 and CDR2 from the germline V gene are SGDLS and YYNGEE. The V end lost 4 bases, the J end lost 1 base, and 11 bases lay between the germline ends. The CDR3 is 14 residues long.

The chain employs TRBV28 and TRBJ2-7, with 8 bases that match TRBD1. Germline V gives CDR1 MDHEN, CDR2 SYDVKM. This CDR3 is 12 amino acids long. The V and J ends lost 6 bases and 10 bases, in that order; junction bases with no gene match: 8. The CDR3 nucleotides are TGTGCCAGCAGCCCACCGACAGGGGTCCAGTACTTC. Amino acids: CASSPPTGVQYF.

In this sample, this clone turned up once. This chain links TRBV4-1 with TRBJ2-5; 10 bases are a match to TRBD1. Germline V gives CDR1 MGHRA, CDR2 YSYEKL. The CDR3 runs 15 residues. V lost 5 bases to trimming and J lost 5 bases; unmatched junction nucleotides: 8. CDR3 bases: TGCGCCAGCAGCTATCCGGGACAGGGGATCGAGACCCAGTACTTC. Translation gives CASSYPGQGIETQYF.

The genes are TRBV20-1 and TRBJ2-1, with no clear D. The CDR3 covers 10 residues. Per the germline V gene, CDR1 is DFQATT and CDR2 is SNEGSKA (reference sequence). The V and J ends lost 3 bases and 8 bases respectively, with 5 bases between them. The CDR3 nucleotides read TGCAGTGCTAGCCTCGATGAGCAGTTCTTC. Its protein is CSASLDEQFF.

The chain couples TRBV27 to TRBJ2-7; 9 positions agree with TRBD1. V dropped 6 bases and J dropped 0; count of bases not matched to a gene: 9. The CDR3 spans 16 residues. Germline assignment: CDR1 MNHEY and CDR2 SMNVEV (reference sequence). The CDR3 protein is CASRVRGQGPSYEQYF. The CDR3 coding sequence is TGTGCCAGCAGAGTCAGGGGACAGGGCCCCTCCTACGAGCAGTACTTC.

The chain recombines TRBV19 with TRBJ2-7, with 7 bases that match TRBD1. V dropped 3 bases and J dropped 4; count of bases not matched to a gene: 6. CDR3 length equals 14 residues. Looked up from germline, CDR1 is LNHDA and CDR2 is SQIVND (reference sequence). The CDR3 DNA is TGTGCCAGTAGTATCCACAGGGGTGGGTACGAGCAGTACTTC. Its protein product is CASSIHRGGYEQYF. Drawing the rest from reference TRBV19 and TRBJ2-7, the complete variable domain is DGGITQSPKYLFRKEGQNVTLSCEQNLNHDAMYWYRQDPGQGLRLIYYSQIVNDFQKGDIAEGYSVSREKKESFPLTVTSAQKNPTAFYLCASSIHRGGYEQYFGPGTRLTVT.

Comment on this clone: This sample also contains other DNA sequences that code for the same CDR3. The chain carries TRBV7-9 and TRBJ2-1; tentative D call: TRBD1 (6 bases). CDR3 size: 12 residues. The germline gives CDR1 SEHNR, CDR2 FQNEAQ (reference sequence). Trimming cost V 2 bases and J 7 bases, with 6 bases left between them. CDR3 DNA: TGTGCCAGCAGCTTACAGGGGAATGAGCAGTTCTTC. Amino acids: CASSLQGNEQFF.

As DNA, the CDR3 is TGTGCCAGCAGTCGTTTAGACGGGTACGGCGAGCAGTACTTC. Amino acid sequence: CASSRLDGYGEQYF. The genes are TRBV2 and TRBJ2-7; the D is unclear. This CDR3 region has 14 residues. Germline V gene sequence: CDR1 SNHLY, CDR2 FYNNEI. V lost 5 bases to trimming and J lost 6 bases, with 17 bases between them. The complete variable domain, with remaining parts taken from reference TRBV2 and TRBJ2-7, reads EPEVTQTPSHQVTQMGQEVILRCVPISNHLYFYWYRQILGQKVEFLVSFYNNEISEKSEIFDDQFSVERPDGSNFTLKIRSTKLEDSAMYFCASSRLDGYGEQYFGPGTRLTVT.

The genes are TRBV4-1 and TRBJ2-1; the D is unclear. Per the germline V gene, CDR1 is MGHRA and CDR2 is YSYEKL. This CDR3 spans 17 amino acids. V lost 1 base, J lost 6 bases, and 19 bases lay in between. Here the CDR3 DNA reads TGCGCCAGCAGCCAAGTTATTAGCTCCCTTACGGGCAATGAGCAGTTCTTC. It translates to CASSQVISSLTGNEQFF.

The table lists this clone with a count of one. J is TRBJ1-1 and V is TRBV7-9; D ambiguous. Germline lookup yields CDR1 SEHNR and CDR2 FQNEAQ (reference sequence). The CDR3 covers 14 residues. Trimming left V 7 bases short and J 6 bases short, with 18 bases between. This chain's CDR3 is CASTKELGYPEAFF. The CDR3 DNA reads TGTGCCAGCACCAAAGAACTAGGGTACCCTGAAGCTTTCTTT. Based on the CDR3 plus reference TRBV7-9 and TRBJ1-1, the full variable domain is DTGVSQNPRHKITKRGQNVTFRCDPISEHNRLYWYRQTLGQGPEFLTYFQNEAQLEKSRLLSDRFSAERPKGSFSTLEIQRTEQGDSAMYLCASTKELGYPEAFFGQGTRLTVV.

Only a few counts were recorded for this clone. The chain links TRBV6-5 to TRBJ1-2; the D gene is possibly TRBD1 (6 bases). This CDR3 is 13 amino acids long. V lost 6 bases and J 6 bases, leaving 14 bases between the germline ends. Germline V gives CDR1 MNHEY, CDR2 SVGAGI. The CDR3 region is CASSGTFSHGYTF. DNA for the CDR3: TGTGCCAGCAGCGGGACATTTTCCCATGGCTACACCTTC.

The chain employs TRBV5-5 and TRBJ1-2, with 7 bases aligning to TRBD1. The germline gives CDR1 SGHKS, CDR2 YYEKEE (reference sequence). This CDR3 comprises 15 residues. V gave up 4 bases and J gave up 2 bases; unmatched junction bases: 8. This CDR3 reads CASSLPGQRNYGYTF. CDR3 bases: TGTGCCAGCAGCCTTCCGGGACAGCGCAACTATGGCTACACCTTC.

J is TRBJ2-7 and V is TRBV27, with a weak D call TRBD1 (6 bases). CDR3 length: 16 residues. The ends were cut back, 0 bases at V and 1 base at J, with 13 bases in the middle. CDR1 is MNHEY, CDR2 SMNVEV, per germline (reference sequence). CDR3 loop: CASSLSPGDLSYEQYF. The DNA of the CDR3 is TGTGCCAGCAGTTTATCCCCAGGGGATTTATCCTACGAGCAGTACTTC.

This sequence joins TRBV5-1 and TRBJ2-7; no firm D call. V was shortened by 0 bases and J by 2 bases, with 15 bases between the two germline ends. Germline V CDR1 and CDR2: SGHRS, YFSETQ. The CDR3 is 16 residues long. CDR3 sequence: CASSLEVARNAYEQYF. The DNA for the CDR3 is TGCGCCAGCAGCTTGGAAGTAGCACGAAACGCCTACGAGCAGTACTTC.

J is TRBJ2-1 and V is TRBV28; D gene unclear. The CDR3 totals 17 residues. V was trimmed by 5 bases and J by 2 bases, leaving 19 bases between them. Looked up from germline, CDR1 is MDHEN and CDR2 is SYDVKM. CDR3 nucleotides: TGTGCCAGCAGTCCCCCGGGTCCCCTTGAGACCTACAATGAGCAGTTCTTC. It encodes CASSPPGPLETYNEQFF.

The gene calls are TRBV13 and TRBJ1-1; D gene unclear. The germline V and J ends were trimmed by 5 bases and 11 bases, with 12 bases remaining between them. The CDR3 is 11 residues long. Germline assignment: CDR1 PRHDT and CDR2 FYEKMQ (reference sequence). The CDR3 is CASSAIGRAFF. CDR3 DNA: TGTGCCAGCAGCGCCATTGGGAGGGCTTTCTTT.

V gene TRBV5-8 combines with J gene TRBJ1-1; maybe TRBD1 (6 bases). CDR1 and CDR2 (germline): SGHTS, YDEGEE. Trimming took off 1 base at V and 8 bases at J, with 12 bases between the two ends. The CDR3 runs to 13 residues. The CDR3 region is CASSLTTGTEAFF. Written as DNA, the CDR3 is TGTGCCAGCAGCTTGACAACCGGGACAGAAGCTTTCTTT.

The chain has TRBV6-1 and TRBJ1-2; 10 bases match TRBD1. The V segment lost 4 bases and the J segment 6 bases; nucleotides outside the gene matches: 11. There are 16 residues in the CDR3. Germline V gene data show CDR1 as MNHNS and CDR2 as SASEGT. For the CDR3, the DNA is TGTGCCAGCAGTGGACAGGGGGCGCTGGGGTTCGATGGCTACACCTTC. Its translation: CASSGQGALGFDGYTF.

This clone has only one observation. The rearrangement uses TRBV7-9 and TRBJ2-5, with 10 bases that match TRBD1. The CDR3 totals 16 residues. After removal of 3 bases from V and 4 bases from J, the junction contained 8 bases not matched to a gene. The germline CDR1 and CDR2 sequences are SEHNR and FQNEAQ (reference sequence). CDR3 in amino acids: CASSFPGTGVRETQYF. In DNA, the CDR3 is TGTGCCAGCAGCTTTCCCGGGACAGGGGTTCGAGAGACCCAGTACTTC.

This clone was seen once. The V gene is TRBV27, the J gene TRBJ2-7; possible D gene TRBD1, 5 bases. CDR3 length: 15 amino acids. V lost 4 bases and J 3 bases, leaving 16 bases between the germline ends. Germline V lookup: CDR1 MNHEY, CDR2 SMNVEV (reference sequence). In DNA, the CDR3 is TGTGCCAGCAGTTCCCCACCAGGGCTGAACTACGAGCAGTACTTC. Translating it yields CASSSPPGLNYEQYF.

The chain links TRBV2 to TRBJ1-5; 7 bases align to TRBD1. Germline V gene data show CDR1 as SNHLY and CDR2 as FYNNEI. Trimming took 4 bases from V and 4 from J; bases not matched to a gene: 4. CDR3 size: 14 residues. CDR3 amino acids: CASSAGTANQPQHF. In DNA, the CDR3 is TGTGCCAGCAGTGCCGGGACAGCAAATCAGCCCCAGCATTTT. Complete variable domain (other parts from reference TRBV2 and TRBJ1-5): EPEVTQTPSHQVTQMGQEVILRCVPISNHLYFYWYRQILGQKVEFLVSFYNNEISEKSEIFDDQFSVERPDGSNFTLKIRSTKLEDSAMYFCASSAGTANQPQHFGDGTRLSIL.

The V call is TRBV6-1, the J call TRBJ2-7; D unclear. Trimming removed 0 bases at V and 7 bases at J, with 13 bases between. Germline lookup yields CDR1 MNHNS and CDR2 SASEGT. The CDR3 spans 14 residues. CDR3 bases: TGTGCCAGCAGTGAAGCAGAGACGGGTTGGGAGCAGTACTTC. Translated: CASSEAETGWEQYF.

This chain connects TRBV6-1 to TRBJ2-5, with TRBD2 identical over 12 bases. This CDR3 has 15 residues. Germline-derived CDR1 and CDR2 are MNHNS and SASEGT. Trimming at V came to 2 bases and at J to 4 bases, leaving 2 bases not matched to a gene. For the CDR3, the DNA is TGTGCCAGCAGTGAACTAGCGGGGGGGCCAGAGACCCAGTACTTC. Its protein is CASSELAGGPETQYF.

The chain is built from TRBV7-9 and TRBJ2-7, with D perhaps TRBD2 (5 bases). Germline V gives CDR1 SEHNR, CDR2 FQNEAQ (reference sequence). CDR3 length equals 13 residues. Deletions cut 3 bases from V and 7 bases from J, with 13 bases between. CDR3 in amino acids: CASSFVEALEQYF. CDR3 DNA: TGTGCCAGCAGCTTCGTGGAGGCTCTGGAGCAGTACTTC.

The genes are TRBV18 and TRBJ2-1; TRBD2 agrees at 8 bases. V trimming: 5 bases; J trimming: 8 bases; junction bases outside the gene matches: 5. Germline CDR1 KGHSH, CDR2 LQKENI. The CDR3 is 13 residues long. The CDR3 coding sequence is TGTGCCAGCTCAACCGGGGGGGGCGATGAGCAGTTCTTC. Translation: CASSTGGGDEQFF.

The chain links TRBV5-1 to TRBJ2-2, with 10 positions matching TRBD1. Trimming took 4 bases from V and 1 from J; bases not matched to a gene: 4. CDR3 length equals 16 residues. Per germline, CDR1 SGHRS and CDR2 YFSETQ. The CDR3 sequence is CASSNGQGGNTGELFF. DNA for the CDR3: TGCGCCAGCAGCAACGGACAGGGGGGGAACACCGGGGAGCTGTTTTTT.

This chain uses TRBV9 with TRBJ2-1; perhaps TRBD2 as D (6 bases). The CDR3 length is 16 residues. The germline CDR1 and CDR2 sequences are SGDLS and YYNGEE. The V end lost 4 bases, the J end lost 1 base, and 15 bases lay between the germline ends. The chain's CDR3 is CASSLGNSGSYNEQFF. The CDR3 coding sequence is TGTGCCAGCAGCCTAGGGAATAGCGGATCCTACAATGAGCAGTTCTTC.

CDR3: CASRLTGYENEQYF. For the CDR3, the DNA is TGTGCCAGCAGGCTGACAGGGTACGAGAACGAGCAGTACTTC. This chain joins TRBV6-5 and TRBJ2-7, with 7 positions matching TRBD1. The V gene's germline CDR1 is MNHEY and CDR2 SVGAGI. The CDR3 is made up of 14 amino acids. V dropped 6 bases and J dropped 5; count of bases not matched to a gene: 10.